This T cell receptor (beta chain) was captured by sequencing in a study of blood T cell repertoires in COVID-19. In the original processing: Estimation of nucleated cell counts relied on the amplification of reference gene primers. TCRdb's table, derived via immunoSEQ multiplex PCR, lists solely in-frame clones and lacks some. The V and J calls and clone size were taken over from that table, and D and trimming were inferred from the DNA. The data show under 170,000 clones, roughly 80% seen once. V gave up 6 bases and J gave up 4 bases, with 12 bases separating them. The CDR3 runs to 13 residues. Germline CDR1 is MNHEY and CDR2 is SVGEGT.

This TCR was recovered from a man in his 70s with acute or convalescent COVID-19. Specimen: peripheral blood. This chain connects TRBV6-2 or TRBV6-3 to TRBJ1-2, with D maybe TRBD1 (6 bases). The CDR3 region is CASSFRGAYGYTF. The CDR3 DNA is TGTGCCAGCAGCTTTCGGGGGGCCTATGGCTACACCTTC.